These T cell receptor beta chains were read from a single sample in a study of shared clonotypes between healthy human individuals. Sequenced by immunoSEQ multiplex PCR; TCRdb stores in-frame clones only, minus some. This table has about 2.1 million clones, just over 90% appearing once. Sequencing was carried out using naive CD8+ T cells from PBMCs. These receptors were taken from a young man in good health. Some clones in this sample may be carry-over from other donors' samples. Both conserved end residues are trimmed from each CDR3. Each record gives: CDR3 protein, D gene, V gene. D genes are given only for firm matches.

CDR3 protein: ASDGSADTQY; D gene: -; V gene: TRBV7-9
CDR3 protein: ASSLPASWEGTGELF; D gene: TRBD2; V gene: TRBV28
CDR3 protein: ASSLGRQTEAF; D gene: -; V gene: TRBV5-6
CDR3 protein: ASSLVGGTEAF; D gene: -; V gene: TRBV28
CDR3 protein: ASSANRAGNQPQH; D gene: -; V gene: TRBV6-1
CDR3 protein: ASSQAPVSYEQY; D gene: -; V gene: TRBV4-1
CDR3 protein: ASSWTGGPYEQY; D gene: TRBD1; V gene: TRBV7-9
CDR3 protein: ASSLREGGPYEQY; D gene: TRBD2; V gene: TRBV7-8
CDR3 protein: ATSLLAGGETQY; D gene: TRBD2; V gene: TRBV15
CDR3 protein: ASSSMTGVKNIQY; D gene: TRBD1; V gene: TRBV28
CDR3 protein: ASSYEPVSYEQY; D gene: -; V gene: TRBV6-5
CDR3 protein: ASSEGLEWESYGYT; D gene: -; V gene: TRBV6-1
CDR3 protein: ASSIAGQGAGDTQY; D gene: TRBD1; V gene: TRBV19
CDR3 protein: ASTGGHEQY; D gene: -; V gene: TRBV6-5
CDR3 protein: ASSLQPPGTEAF; D gene: -; V gene: TRBV6-5
CDR3 protein: ASSLTSGGMDEQF; D gene: -; V gene: TRBV7-9
CDR3 protein: ASTLGAGAGTEAF; D gene: -; V gene: TRBV27
CDR3 protein: ASSHLGGGSNQPQH; D gene: -; V gene: TRBV6-6
CDR3 protein: ASSSRGQGANTGELF; D gene: TRBD1; V gene: TRBV7-9
CDR3 protein: ATSPGTGTGYGYT; D gene: -; V gene: TRBV15
CDR3 protein: ASSLGLAGGSTDTQY; D gene: TRBD2; V gene: TRBV7-9